This TCR beta chain originates from a study of cytomegalovirus exposure and HLA in healthy donors. The PCR ran on 60 Vbeta and 13 Jbeta primers. Sequenced by immunoSEQ multiplex PCR; TCRdb stores in-frame clones only, minus some. The sample lists 150,000 or so clones, roughly four fifths seen once, with around 2.6% in the top ten. About this clone itself: The antigen is unknown.

Healthy bone marrow donors formed the donor group. Though probably carrying unrecorded immune exposures, donors were nominally healthy at sampling. Findings and limits, study-wide: Analyses of presence and absence presupposed an approximately uniform sequencing depth across donors.

CDR3 length: 14 residues. The germline V gene has CDR1 SNHLY and CDR2 FYNNEI. Losses at the gene ends were 5 bases for V and 2 bases for J; bases not matched to a gene: 6. The rearrangement uses TRBV2 and TRBJ2-7, with 7 bases identical to TRBD2. The TCR comes from a female donor in good health and CMV-seronegative. Sequenced sample: PBMCs. The CDR3 here is CASSSVGGAYEQYF. In DNA, the CDR3 is TGTGCCAGCAGTAGTGTTGGGGGGGCCTACGAGCAGTACTTC.